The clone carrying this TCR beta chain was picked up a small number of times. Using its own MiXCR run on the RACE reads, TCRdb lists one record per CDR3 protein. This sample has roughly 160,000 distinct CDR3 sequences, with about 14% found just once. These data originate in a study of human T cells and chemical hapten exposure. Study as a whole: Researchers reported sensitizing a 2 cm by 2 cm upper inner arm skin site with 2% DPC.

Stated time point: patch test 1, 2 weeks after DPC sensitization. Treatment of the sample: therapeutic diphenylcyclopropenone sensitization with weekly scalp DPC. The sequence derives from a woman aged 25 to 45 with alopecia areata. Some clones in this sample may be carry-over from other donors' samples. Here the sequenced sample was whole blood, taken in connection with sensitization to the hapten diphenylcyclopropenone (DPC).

The CDR3 protein is CASYALYGYTF. The CDR3 coding sequence is TGTGCCAGCTATGCTCTCTATGGCTACACCTTC. The rearrangement uses TRBV12-3 or TRBV12-4 and TRBJ1-2; D call uncertain. Trimming pared 8 bases from V and 4 bases from J, leaving 8 bases between. The CDR3 sequence is 11 residues long.